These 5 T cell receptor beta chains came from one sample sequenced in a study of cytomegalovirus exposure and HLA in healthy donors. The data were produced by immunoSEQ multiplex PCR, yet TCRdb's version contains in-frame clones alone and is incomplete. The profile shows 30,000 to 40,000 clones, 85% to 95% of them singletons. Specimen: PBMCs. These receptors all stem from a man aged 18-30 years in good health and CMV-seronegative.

CDR3 residues: CASTEAYEQYF. The CDR3 nucleotides read TGTGCCAGCACAGAGGCCTACGAGCAGTACTTC. The V call is TRBV2, the J call TRBJ2-7; D is unclear. V lost 7 bases and J lost 2, with 6 bases in between. CDR1 and CDR2 (germline): SNHLY, FYNNEI. The CDR3 has 11 amino acids. The whole variable domain, filled in from reference TRBV2 and TRBJ2-7, reads EPEVTQTPSHQVTQMGQEVILRCVPISNHLYFYWYRQILGQKVEFLVSFYNNEISEKSEIFDDQFSVERPDGSNFTLKIRSTKLEDSAMYFCASTEAYEQYFGPGTRLTVT.

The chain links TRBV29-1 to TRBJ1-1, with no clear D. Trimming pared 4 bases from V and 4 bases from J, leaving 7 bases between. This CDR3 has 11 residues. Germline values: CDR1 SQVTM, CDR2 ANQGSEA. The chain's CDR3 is CSVVFSTEAFF. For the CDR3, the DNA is TGCAGCGTTGTTTTTAGCACTGAAGCTTTCTTT.

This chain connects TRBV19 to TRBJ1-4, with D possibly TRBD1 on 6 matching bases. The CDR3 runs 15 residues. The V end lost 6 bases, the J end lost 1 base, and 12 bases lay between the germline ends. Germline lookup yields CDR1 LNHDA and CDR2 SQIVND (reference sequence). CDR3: CASRTLQGTNEKLFF. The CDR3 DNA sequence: TGTGCCAGTAGGACTCTACAGGGAACTAATGAAAAACTGTTTTTT.

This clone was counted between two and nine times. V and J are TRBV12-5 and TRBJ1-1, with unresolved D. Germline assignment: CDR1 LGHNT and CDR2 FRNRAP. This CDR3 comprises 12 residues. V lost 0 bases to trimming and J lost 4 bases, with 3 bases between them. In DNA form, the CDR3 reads TGTGCTAGTGGTTTGGTCAGCACTGAAGCTTTCTTT. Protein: CASGLVSTEAFF.

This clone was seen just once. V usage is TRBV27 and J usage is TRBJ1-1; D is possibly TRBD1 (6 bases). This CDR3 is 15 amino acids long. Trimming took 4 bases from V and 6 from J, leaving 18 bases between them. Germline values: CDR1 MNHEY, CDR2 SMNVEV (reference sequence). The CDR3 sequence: CASSSRQVGSPEAFF. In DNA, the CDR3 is TGTGCCAGCAGTTCACGACAGGTGGGGAGCCCTGAAGCTTTCTTT.